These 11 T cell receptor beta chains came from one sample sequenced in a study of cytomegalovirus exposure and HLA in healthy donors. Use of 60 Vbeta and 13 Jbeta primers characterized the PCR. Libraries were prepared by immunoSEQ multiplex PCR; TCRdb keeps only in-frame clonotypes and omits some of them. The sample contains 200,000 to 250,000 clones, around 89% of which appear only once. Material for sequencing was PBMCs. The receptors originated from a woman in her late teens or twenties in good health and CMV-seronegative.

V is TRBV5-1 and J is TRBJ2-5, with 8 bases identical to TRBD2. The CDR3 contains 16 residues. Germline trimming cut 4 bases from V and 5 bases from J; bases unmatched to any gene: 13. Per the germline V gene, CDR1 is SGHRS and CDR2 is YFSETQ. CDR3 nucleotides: TGCGCCAGCAGCCCCCATATAGCGGGGAAGGGGGAGACCCAGTACTTC. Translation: CASSPHIAGKGETQYF.

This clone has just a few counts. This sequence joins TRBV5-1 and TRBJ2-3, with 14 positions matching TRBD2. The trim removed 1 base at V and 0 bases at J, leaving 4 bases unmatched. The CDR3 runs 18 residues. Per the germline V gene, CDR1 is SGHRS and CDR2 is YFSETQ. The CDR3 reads CASSLRTSGGRSTDTQYF. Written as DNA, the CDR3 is TGCGCCAGCAGCTTGCGGACTAGCGGGGGGCGTAGCACAGATACGCAGTATTTT. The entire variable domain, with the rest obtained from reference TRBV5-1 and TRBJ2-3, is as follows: KAGVTQTPRYLIKTRGQQVTLSCSPISGHRSVSWYQQTPGQGLQFLFEYFSETQRNKGNFPGRFSGRQFSNSRSEMNVSTLELGDSALYLCASSLRTSGGRSTDTQYFGPGTRLTVL.

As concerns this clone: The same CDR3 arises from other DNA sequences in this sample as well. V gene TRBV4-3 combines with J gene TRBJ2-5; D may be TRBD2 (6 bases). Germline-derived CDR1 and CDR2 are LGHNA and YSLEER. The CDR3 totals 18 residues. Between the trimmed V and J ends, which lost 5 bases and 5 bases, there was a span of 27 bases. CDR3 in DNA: TGCGCCAGCAGCGACGTACATGTCGGGGCGGGGAAAGAGGAGACCCAGTACTTC. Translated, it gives CASSDVHVGAGKEETQYF.

Here the CDR3 DNA reads TGTGCCAGCATGGAGGAAAGGACTCTAAAAAACATTCAGTACTTC. Its translation is CASMEERTLKNIQYF. V usage is TRBV2 and J usage is TRBJ2-4, with D possibly matching TRBD2 (5 bases). V lost 7 bases and J lost 4, with 17 bases in between. CDR1 is SNHLY, CDR2 FYNNEI, per germline. This CDR3 region has 15 residues.

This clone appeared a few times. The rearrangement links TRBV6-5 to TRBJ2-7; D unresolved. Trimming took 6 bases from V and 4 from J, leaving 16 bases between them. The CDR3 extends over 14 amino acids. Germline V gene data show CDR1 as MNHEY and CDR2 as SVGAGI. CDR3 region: CASRPSAGSYEQYF. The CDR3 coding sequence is TGTGCCAGCAGACCCTCCGCAGGCTCATACGAGCAGTACTTC.

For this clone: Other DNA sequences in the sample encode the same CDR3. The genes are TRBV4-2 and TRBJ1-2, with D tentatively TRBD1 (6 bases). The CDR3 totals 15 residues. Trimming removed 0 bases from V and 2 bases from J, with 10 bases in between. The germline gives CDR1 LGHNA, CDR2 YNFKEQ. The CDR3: CASSQDSGQNYGYTF. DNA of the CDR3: TGTGCCAGCAGCCAAGATTCCGGACAGAACTATGGCTACACCTTC.

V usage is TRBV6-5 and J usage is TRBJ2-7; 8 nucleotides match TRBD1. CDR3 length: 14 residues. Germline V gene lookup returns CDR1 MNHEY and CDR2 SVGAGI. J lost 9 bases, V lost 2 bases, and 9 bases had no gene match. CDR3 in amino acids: CASSYATGDGRQYF. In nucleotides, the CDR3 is TGTGCCAGCAGTTACGCGACAGGGGACGGTCGGCAGTACTTC.

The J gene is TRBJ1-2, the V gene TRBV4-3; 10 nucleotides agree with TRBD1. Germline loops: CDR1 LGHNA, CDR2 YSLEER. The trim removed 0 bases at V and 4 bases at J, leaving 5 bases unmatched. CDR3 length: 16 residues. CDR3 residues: CASSQEPGQGTYGYTF. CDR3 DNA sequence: TGCGCCAGCAGCCAAGAGCCGGGACAGGGGACCTATGGCTACACCTTC.

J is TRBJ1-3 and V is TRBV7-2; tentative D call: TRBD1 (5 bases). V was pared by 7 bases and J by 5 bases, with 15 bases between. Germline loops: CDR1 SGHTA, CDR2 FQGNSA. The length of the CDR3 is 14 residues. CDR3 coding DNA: TGTGCCAGCACTCCGAGACAGCGAAGAAACACCATATATTTT. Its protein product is CASTPRQRRNTIYF.

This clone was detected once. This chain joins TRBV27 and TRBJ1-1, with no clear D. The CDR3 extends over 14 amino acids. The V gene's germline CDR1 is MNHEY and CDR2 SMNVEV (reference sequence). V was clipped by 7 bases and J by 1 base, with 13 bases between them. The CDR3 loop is CASTPRWANTEAFF. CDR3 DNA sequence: TGTGCCAGCACCCCCCGATGGGCGAACACTGAAGCTTTCTTT.

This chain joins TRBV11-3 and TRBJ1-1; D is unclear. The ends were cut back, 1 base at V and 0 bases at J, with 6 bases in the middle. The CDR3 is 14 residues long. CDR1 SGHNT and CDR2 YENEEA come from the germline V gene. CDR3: CASSLGNMNTEAFF. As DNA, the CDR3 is TGTGCCAGCAGCTTAGGCAACATGAACACTGAAGCTTTCTTT.